A single sample gave rise to the 31 T cell receptor beta chains below, sequenced in a study of shared clonotypes between healthy human individuals. Clones were read by immunoSEQ multiplex PCR, and TCRdb kept only the in-frame ones, dropping some. The data contain 2 million to 2.5 million clones, nearly 97% of them singletons. Material for sequencing was naive CD4+ T cells sorted from blood. The subset: CD45RA+ positively selected. The receptors stem from a man between 18 and 29 years old in good health.

The rearrangement links TRBV7-9 to TRBJ1-1; 8 positions agree with TRBD1. This CDR3 comprises 15 residues. V trimming: 5 bases; J trimming: 5 bases; junction bases outside the gene matches: 10. The germline CDR1 and CDR2 sequences are SEHNR and FQNEAQ (reference sequence). The CDR3 region is CASSNHRGTETEAFF. CDR3 nucleotide sequence: TGTGCCAGCAGCAACCACAGGGGGACGGAGACTGAAGCTTTCTTT.

The rearrangement uses TRBV5-4 and TRBJ1-6; D gene ambiguous. The germline CDR1 and CDR2 sequences are SGHNT and YYREEE (reference sequence). Trimming pared 0 bases from V and 6 bases from J, leaving 7 bases between. The length of the CDR3 is 14 residues. This CDR3 reads CASSLAGSNSPLHF. CDR3 coding DNA: TGTGCCAGCAGCTTGGCGGGTTCTAATTCACCCCTCCACTTT.

The chain has TRBV6-1 and TRBJ1-1; D remains ambiguous. The CDR3 spans 10 residues. Germline V CDR1 and CDR2: MNHNS, SASEGT. V lost 3 bases and J lost 10, with 6 bases in between. CDR3 residues: CASSEVGAFF. CDR3 coding DNA: TGTGCCAGCAGTGAGGTGGGAGCTTTCTTT.

This clone was seen a single time. This rearrangement joins TRBV5-6 to TRBJ2-7; D perhaps matches TRBD2 (6 bases). Trimming cost V 2 bases and J 3 bases, with 9 bases left between them. CDR1 and CDR2 (germline): SGHDT, YYEEEE. CDR3 length equals 13 residues. CDR3 amino acids: CASSFAGYYEQYF. DNA of the CDR3: TGTGCCAGCAGCTTTGCGGGGTACTACGAGCAGTACTTC.

In this sample, this clone turned up once. V and J are TRBV6-6 and TRBJ1-5; maybe TRBD1 (5 bases). The length of the CDR3 is 12 residues. Trimming cost V 2 bases and J 12 bases, with 11 bases left between them. The germline CDR1 and CDR2 sequences are MNHNY and SVGAGI (reference sequence). CDR3 DNA sequence: TGTGCCAGCAGTTACGGGACCAGCCACCAGCATTTT. Protein sequence: CASSYGTSHQHF.

This chain connects TRBV5-4 to TRBJ2-5; D not resolved. Germline assignment: CDR1 SGHNT and CDR2 YYREEE (reference sequence). V dropped 4 bases and J dropped 4 bases, with 11 bases sitting between them. The CDR3 is 13 amino acids. The CDR3 DNA reads TGTGCCAGCAGCCTGGCGGTCCCAGAGACCCAGTACTTC. Translated: CASSLAVPETQYF.

This sequence joins TRBV19 and TRBJ1-5, with D unclear. Germline lookup yields CDR1 LNHDA and CDR2 SQIVND (reference sequence). V lost 3 bases and J lost 0, with 9 bases in between. The CDR3 runs to 15 residues. CDR3 bases: TGTGCCAGTAGTATGGAGGCGTTTAGCAATCAGCCCCAGCATTTT. Protein: CASSMEAFSNQPQHF.

The V and J genes are TRBV7-2 and TRBJ2-7, with D unresolved. Deletions cut 6 bases from V and 9 bases from J, with 18 bases between. Germline V gives CDR1 SGHTA, CDR2 FQGNSA. The CDR3 runs to 13 residues. DNA of the CDR3: TGTGCCAGCAGTCCCACGTATGGCGATCGGCAGTACTTC. As protein: CASSPTYGDRQYF.

CDR3 loop: CASSYSLRGSQYF. DNA of the CDR3: TGTGCCAGCAGTTACTCCCTTCGGGGAAGCCAGTACTTC. The V and J genes are TRBV6-6 and TRBJ2-5, with D possibly being TRBD2 (5 bases). Germline CDR1 is MNHNY and CDR2 is SVGAGI (reference sequence). Trimming took 0 bases from V and 10 from J, leaving 12 bases between them. This CDR3 region has 13 residues.

DNA for the CDR3: TGTGCCAGCAGTCTAGGGTATAGGGACACCCAGTTCTACGAGCAGTACTTC. As protein: CASSLGYRDTQFYEQYF. The chain has TRBV27 and TRBJ2-7, with D tentatively TRBD1 (6 bases). Germline-derived CDR1 and CDR2 are MNHEY and SMNVEV (reference sequence). V gave up 5 bases and J gave up 3 bases, with 23 bases separating them. This CDR3 region has 17 residues.

This sequence joins TRBV7-8 and TRBJ1-1; D gene ambiguous. Per germline, CDR1 SGHVS and CDR2 FQNEAQ. V gave up 5 bases and J gave up 4 bases, with 11 bases separating them. The CDR3 loop spans 13 amino acids. The CDR3 sequence is CASSTYSGTEAFF. The CDR3 coding sequence is TGTGCCAGCAGCACTTACTCGGGCACTGAAGCTTTCTTT.

As for this clone: Other DNA variants within this sample encode the same CDR3. The chain couples TRBV6-6 to TRBJ2-2; D not resolved. Per the germline V gene, CDR1 is MNHNY and CDR2 is SVGAGI (reference sequence). The CDR3 is made up of 14 amino acids. The V end was cut by 3 bases, the J end by 0 bases, with 5 bases between. The CDR3 protein is CASSYGPNTGELFF. The CDR3 DNA follows: TGTGCCAGCAGTTATGGACCGAACACCGGGGAGCTGTTTTTT.

The J gene is TRBJ2-2, the V gene TRBV27; D unresolved. This CDR3 comprises 15 residues. The germline V gene encodes CDR1 MNHEY and CDR2 SMNVEV (reference sequence). V was clipped by 1 base and J by 6 bases, with 12 bases between them. The CDR3: CASSLYVARPGELFF. For the CDR3, the DNA is TGTGCCAGCAGTTTATATGTCGCTAGACCCGGGGAGCTGTTTTTT.

This clone was detected only once. The chain links TRBV5-1 to TRBJ2-7; D is unclear. CDR1 and CDR2 from the germline V gene are SGHRS and YFSETQ. Trimming took 1 base from V and 0 from J, leaving 11 bases between them. The CDR3 spans 15 residues. CDR3: CASSLSPEGSYEQYF. Written as DNA, the CDR3 is TGCGCCAGCAGCTTGTCTCCGGAAGGCTCCTACGAGCAGTACTTC.

The V and J genes are TRBV7-2 and TRBJ2-7; possible D gene TRBD2, 6 bases. Germline V gene lookup returns CDR1 SGHTA and CDR2 FQGNSA. With 5 bases removed from V and 2 bases from J, the gap between germline ends came to 25 bases. The CDR3 is 18 residues long. The CDR3 nucleotides are TGTGCCAGCAGCCCTCTGGGGGGACCAAAGGTTTACCCCTACGAGCAGTACTTC. Protein sequence: CASSPLGGPKVYPYEQYF.

Concerning this clone itself: Within the sample, other DNA sequences also encode this same CDR3. The chain is built from TRBV5-4 and TRBJ2-1; no definite D call. Germline assignment: CDR1 SGHNT and CDR2 YYREEE (reference sequence). The V and J ends lost 0 bases and 9 bases respectively, with 7 bases between them. CDR3 length: 12 residues. The CDR3 sequence is CASSLDRGEQFF. CDR3 sequence (DNA): TGTGCCAGCAGCTTGGATCGCGGTGAGCAGTTCTTC.

The chain joins TRBV5-6 to TRBJ2-5; either TRBD1 or TRBD2 may supply D (5 bases each). Germline CDR1 SGHDT, CDR2 YYEEEE. The V end was cut by 3 bases, the J end by 4 bases, with 16 bases between. This CDR3 region has 15 residues. The CDR3 nucleotides are TGTGCCAGCAGCTCCGGGACCAAGGGCGGAGAGACCCAGTACTTC. Translation gives CASSSGTKGGETQYF.

V usage is TRBV5-1 and J usage is TRBJ2-1; weak D call: TRBD1 (5 bases). The CDR3 is 14 residues long. V lost 6 bases and J 2 bases, leaving 12 bases between the germline ends. In germline, CDR1 is SGHRS, CDR2 YFSETQ. In nucleotides, the CDR3 is TGCGCCAGCACCCGAGACAGCACCTACAATGAGCAGTTCTTC. Its protein is CASTRDSTYNEQFF.

The V and J genes are TRBV14 and TRBJ2-1; D is undetermined. The CDR3 is made up of 15 amino acids. Per the germline V gene, CDR1 is SGHDN and CDR2 is FVKESK. Deletions cut 1 base from V and 1 base from J, with 8 bases between. The CDR3 nucleotides are TGTGCCAGCAGCCAAGGTCGCGGTTCCTACAATGAGCAGTTCTTC. It codes for CASSQGRGSYNEQFF.

V gene TRBV27 combines with J gene TRBJ2-7; 12 bases map to TRBD2. The V gene end was trimmed by 6 bases and the J gene end by 3 bases; junction bases not matched to a gene: 12. The CDR3 covers 17 residues. Germline values: CDR1 MNHEY, CDR2 SMNVEV (reference sequence). The CDR3 loop is CASSPGTSGLIRYEQYF. CDR3 nucleotides: TGTGCCAGCAGCCCCGGGACTAGCGGGTTGATCCGCTACGAGCAGTACTTC.

The J gene is TRBJ2-3, the V gene TRBV6-5; 9 bases map to TRBD1. Germline V CDR1 and CDR2: MNHEY, SVGAGI. This CDR3 comprises 15 residues. The ends lost 9 bases at V and 5 bases at J; junction bases unmatched: 12. The CDR3 protein is CASTTAGTGLDTQYF. CDR3 DNA: TGTGCCAGTACCACTGCCGGGACAGGGTTAGATACGCAGTATTTT.

The J gene is TRBJ2-5, the V gene TRBV28, with D uncertain. In germline, CDR1 is MDHEN, CDR2 SYDVKM. This CDR3 has 12 amino acids. V was cut by 3 bases and J by 3 bases, with 5 bases left in between. CDR3 sequence: CASSFNKETQYF. Written as DNA, the CDR3 is TGTGCCAGCAGTTTCAATAAAGAGACCCAGTACTTC.

The V gene is TRBV5-1, the J gene TRBJ1-4, with 9 bases aligning to TRBD1. V lost 4 bases, J lost 4 bases, and 11 bases stayed unmatched. CDR1 and CDR2 (germline): SGHRS, YFSETQ. The CDR3 has 17 amino acids. CDR3: CASSPPGTGRSNEKLFF. CDR3 nucleotide sequence: TGCGCCAGCAGCCCTCCCGGGACAGGGAGGAGTAATGAAAAACTGTTTTTT. Full variable domain (rest looked up from reference TRBV5-1 and TRBJ1-4): KAGVTQTPRYLIKTRGQQVTLSCSPISGHRSVSWYQQTPGQGLQFLFEYFSETQRNKGNFPGRFSGRQFSNSRSEMNVSTLELGDSALYLCASSPPGTGRSNEKLFFGSGTQLSVL.

V is TRBV5-1 and J is TRBJ1-6; 11 bases align to TRBD1. This CDR3 contains 19 residues. Germline V gives CDR1 SGHRS, CDR2 YFSETQ. V dropped 0 bases and J dropped 7; count of bases not matched to a gene: 12. CDR3 nucleotides: TGCGCCAGCAGCTTGGCGGGACAGGGGGTGTCTGGGTACAATTCACCCCTCCACTTT. The encoded protein is CASSLAGQGVSGYNSPLHF.

V and J are TRBV18 and TRBJ2-7; D is undetermined. Germline V CDR1 and CDR2: KGHSH, LQKENI. The V end was cut by 2 bases, the J end by 1 base, with 15 bases between. CDR3 length equals 16 residues. This chain's CDR3 is CASSPNSPRASYEQYF. As DNA, the CDR3 is TGTGCCAGCTCACCAAATAGCCCTAGGGCTTCCTACGAGCAGTACTTC. The whole variable domain, remainder taken from reference TRBV18 and TRBJ2-7, is NAGVMQNPRHLVRRRGQEARLRCSPMKGHSHVYWYRQLPEEGLKFMVYLQKENIIDESGMPKERFSAEFPKEGPSILRIQQVVRGDSAAYFCASSPNSPRASYEQYFGPGTRLTVT.

A remark on this clone: Other DNA sequences in the sample encode the same CDR3. The rearrangement joins TRBV2 to TRBJ2-2; TRBD1 is a possible D gene (5 bases). Germline CDR1 is SNHLY and CDR2 is FYNNEI. There are 14 residues in the CDR3. Deletions cut 2 bases from V and 5 bases from J, with 9 bases between. CDR3 sequence (DNA): TGTGCCAGCAGTGAACAGGGTGGGACCGGGGAGCTGTTTTTT. Its translation: CASSEQGGTGELFF.

V usage is TRBV10-3 and J usage is TRBJ1-3, with 7 bases lining up with TRBD1. V shed 9 bases and J 2 bases; nucleotides not matched to a gene: 7. This CDR3 is built from 14 residues. Germline CDR1 and CDR2: ENHRY and SYGVKD. CDR3 region: CAIGQASPGNTIYF. The CDR3 DNA is TGTGCCATAGGACAGGCGAGCCCTGGAAACACCATATATTTT.

The CDR3: CASRSAATGNEKLFF. The CDR3 bases are TGTGCCAGCAGATCCGCCGCTACAGGAAATGAAAAACTGTTTTTT. The chain is built from TRBV28 and TRBJ1-4; possible D gene TRBD1, 5 bases. The germline CDR1 and CDR2 sequences are MDHEN and SYDVKM. V lost 6 bases and J lost 5, with 16 bases in between. The CDR3 sequence is 15 residues long.

The V call is TRBV25-1, the J call TRBJ1-6; no clear D gene. The V end lost 5 bases, the J end lost 7 bases, and 9 bases lay between the germline ends. The CDR3 runs 13 residues. CDR1 is MGHDK, CDR2 SYGVNS, per germline. CDR3: CASSFSGNSPLHF. CDR3 nucleotide sequence: TGTGCCAGCAGTTTCAGTGGAAATTCACCCCTCCACTTT.

The chain employs TRBV18 and TRBJ1-1; 10 positions agree with TRBD1. This CDR3 is 18 amino acids long. The V gene's germline CDR1 is KGHSH and CDR2 LQKENI. V gave up 2 bases and J gave up 1 base; unmatched junction bases: 10. This chain's CDR3 is CASSPSGQGGGGNTEAFF. The CDR3 coding sequence is TGTGCCAGCTCACCAAGCGGACAGGGGGGAGGCGGGAACACTGAAGCTTTCTTT.

This chain uses TRBV19 with TRBJ2-7; no clear D gene. Germline CDR1 LNHDA, CDR2 SQIVND (reference sequence). The CDR3 spans 14 residues. V was pared by 2 bases and J by 3 bases, with 11 bases between. The CDR3 nucleotides read TGTGCCAGTAGTATACCCGGCCTAGTCTACGAGCAGTACTTC. This sequence encodes CASSIPGLVYEQYF. Combining the CDR3 with reference TRBV19 and TRBJ2-7 gives the whole variable domain DGGITQSPKYLFRKEGQNVTLSCEQNLNHDAMYWYRQDPGQGLRLIYYSQIVNDFQKGDIAEGYSVSREKKESFPLTVTSAQKNPTAFYLCASSIPGLVYEQYFGPGTRLTVT.